The TCR beta chain described here comes from a study of cytomegalovirus exposure and HLA in healthy donors. In the study overall: There were 88 million or so unique TCRs (from HLA-typed donors) in an early data release. Study-level findings and limits: Earlier analysis found most TCR beta V segments productive about 90% or about 30% of the time. Several of the most significant clusters appeared, in a later analysis, to be linked to common viral pathogens.

Per the germline V gene, CDR1 is MDHEN and CDR2 is SYDVKM. This CDR3 contains 12 residues. V lost 8 bases to trimming and J lost 5 bases, with 12 bases between them. Both 60 Vbeta primers and 13 Jbeta primers went into the PCR. Profiled with immunoSEQ multiplex PCR; TCRdb holds only in-frame clones, not every one. The data show 150,000 to 200,000 clones, roughly 90% seen once. With respect to this clone: Its antigen is not known.

Sequencing was performed on PBMCs. The J gene is TRBJ2-5, the V gene TRBV28; D is possibly TRBD2 (5 bases). The clonotype was recovered from a woman in her late teens or twenties in good health and CMV-seronegative. Written as DNA, the CDR3 is TGTGCCAGCGGACTGGACCGTGAGACCCAGTACTTC. Translating gives CASGLDRETQYF.